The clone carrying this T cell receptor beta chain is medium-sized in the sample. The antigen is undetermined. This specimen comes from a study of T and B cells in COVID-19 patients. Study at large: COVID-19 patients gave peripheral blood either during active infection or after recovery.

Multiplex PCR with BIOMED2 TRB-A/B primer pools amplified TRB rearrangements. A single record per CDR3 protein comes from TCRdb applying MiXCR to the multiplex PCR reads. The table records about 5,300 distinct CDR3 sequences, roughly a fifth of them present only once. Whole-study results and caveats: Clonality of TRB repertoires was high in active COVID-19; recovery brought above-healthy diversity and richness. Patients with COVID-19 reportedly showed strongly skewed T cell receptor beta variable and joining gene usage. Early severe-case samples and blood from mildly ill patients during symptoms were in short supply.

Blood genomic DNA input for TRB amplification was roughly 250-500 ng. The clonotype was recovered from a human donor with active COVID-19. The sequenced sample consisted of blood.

This CDR3 reads CASSMLNRTGRQPQHF. In DNA form, the CDR3 reads TGTGCCAGTAGTATGCTCAATCGGACAGGGAGGCAGCCCCAGCATTTT. The chain links TRBV19 to TRBJ1-5, with 8 bases that match TRBD1. This CDR3 has 16 amino acids. Trimming cost V 3 bases and J 7 bases; bases outside gene matches: 11. The germline CDR1 and CDR2 sequences are LNHDA and SQIVND (reference sequence).